The source of this T cell receptor beta chain is a study of blood T cell repertoires in COVID-19. V lost 5 bases, J lost 4 bases, and 1 base stayed unmatched. Germline values: CDR1 MNHEY, CDR2 SVGAGI. This CDR3 spans 12 amino acids. Original handling: Nucleated cell counts were estimated from reference gene primer amplification. Sequenced by immunoSEQ multiplex PCR; TCRdb stores in-frame clones only, minus some. D and trimming were read from the DNA, whereas the V and J calls and clone size are those reported in that table. The profile shows approximately 260,000 clones, around nine tenths of them singletons.

Sample: PBMCs or T cells enriched from blood (not recorded which). The receptor was isolated from a woman aged 18-29 years who had recovered from COVID-19. This chain joins TRBV6-5 and TRBJ2-7; 8 bases align to TRBD2. CDR3: CASSPGGYEQYF. The CDR3 DNA reads as TGTGCCAGCAGTCCGGGGGGGTACGAGCAGTACTTC.